This TCR beta chain was identified in a study of T cell responses to AZD1222 COVID-19 vaccine (dated by TCRdb to the early 2020s). In terms of the full investigation: AZD1222 recipients given second doses at about 4 weeks or at about 12 weeks were pooled, since spike-specific TCR depth and breadth were not found to differ between the two schedules. Enrollment into the trials was organized by age into subgroups of 18-55, 56-69 and 70-plus years, and those subgroups contained about 160, 30 and 59 TCR-sequenced participants, respectively. A total of over 230 trial participants underwent TCR sequencing, of whom around 200 received two doses of AZD1222 and around 25 received two doses of the MenACWY control vaccine. General study outcomes and caveats: Because no samples from the day 14 peak response were available, repertoires could be characterized only after the peak T cell response. The 56-69-year group was small, and its depth increase did not reach significance, likely because of low power. After two AZD1222 doses, spike-specific TCR breadth and depth were significantly higher than at day 0 and than in MenACWY recipients. Reportedly, almost half of the unique spike-specific TCRs recognized epitopes lying outside the regions that are mutated in the B.1.351 and B.1.1.7 variants. Only a handful of AZD1222 recipients were SARS-CoV-2 seropositive at baseline, limiting conclusions about previously exposed vaccinees. The vaccine-associated CD4 TCRs covered the entire spike protein, and the dominant responses fell in regions 160-218 and 743-854. Participants were mostly white British and included more females than males, and it was suggested by the authors that clonal diversity may have been underestimated.

The CDR3 regions of human TCRbeta chains were subjected to immunosequencing. The original methods were these. Repertoire TCRs were matched against a reference library of SARS-CoV-2-specific TCRs generated with the MIRA antigen-specificity platform. Breadth was defined as the fraction of unique TCRs that were SARS-CoV-2-associated, and depth was defined as the fraction of total T cells that were SARS-CoV-2-associated. Each spike-specific TCR was assigned to its reactive spike region and to a CD4 or CD8 class using the MIRA data. Log10-transformed breadth and depth values were compared by one-way ANOVA with Sidak's multiple comparisons tests. TCRdb provides this immuneACCESS table in a form limited to in-frame rearrangements. Some clones are lacking; in checked studies, under half of them reflect an unresolved V gene, and why the rest are absent is not known. The V and J calls and clone size are taken from that table; D and trimming were inferred from the DNA. This sample lists fewer than 85,000 clones; around nine tenths were detected once. The top ten hold 4% to 5% of the sample.

The germline V gene sets CDR1 to ENHRY and CDR2 to SYGVKD. Trimmed from V: 2 bases; trimmed from J: 1 base; junction bases lacking a gene match: 1. Inclusive of the bounding cysteine and phenylalanine, the CDR3 is 15 residues long. Left in the record is the CDR3 DNA by itself, 45 bases read in frame from the first base. In the paper's terms, the time point label means: baseline before first vaccination. Vaccinee samples came from UK trials COV001 and COV002, including a single-blind randomized controlled phase 2/3 trial of AZD1222 (ChAdOx1 nCoV-19) in healthy adults. For TCRbeta chain sequencing, PBMC samples were collected from trial participants at day 0 and at day 28 after the second dose. About this clone itself: Its antigen target is currently unknown. No base quality values were provided; no much bigger clone lies one nucleotide off.

The source material was peripheral blood, sampled on day 0 of AZD1222 vaccination. The TCR originated in an adult in good health. Recombination connected TRBV10-3 to TRBJ1-5; TRBD1 aligns with 8 central bases. The DNA reads TGTGCCATCAGTGAGACAGGGGGAAGCAATCAGCCCCAGCATTTT. Translated, this gives CAISETGGSNQPQHF.